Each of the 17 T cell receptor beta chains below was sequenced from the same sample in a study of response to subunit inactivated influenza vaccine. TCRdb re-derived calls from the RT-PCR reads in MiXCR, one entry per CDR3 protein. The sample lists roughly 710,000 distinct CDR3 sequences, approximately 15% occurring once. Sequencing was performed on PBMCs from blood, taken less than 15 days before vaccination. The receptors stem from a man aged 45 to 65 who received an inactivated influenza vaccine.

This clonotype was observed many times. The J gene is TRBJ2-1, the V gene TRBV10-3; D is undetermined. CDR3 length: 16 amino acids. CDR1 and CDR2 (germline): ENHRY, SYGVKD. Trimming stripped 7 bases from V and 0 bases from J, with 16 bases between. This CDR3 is CAINQRPGSSYNEQFF. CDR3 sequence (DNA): TGTGCCATCAACCAACGCCCGGGTAGCTCCTACAATGAGCAGTTCTTC.

For the CDR3, the DNA is TGTGCCAGCAGCTTAGACCCCGGTGCGGAGTACTACGAGCAGTACTTC. Protein sequence: CASSLDPGAEYYEQYF. J is TRBJ2-7 and V is TRBV7-6; no clear D. Trimming left V 1 base short and J 3 bases short, with 16 bases between. The CDR3 covers 16 residues. Germline lookup yields CDR1 SGHVS and CDR2 FNYEAQ. Filled out from reference TRBV7-6 and TRBJ2-7, the complete variable domain reads GAGVSQSPRYKVTKRGQDVALRCDPISGHVSLYWYRQALGQGPEFLTYFNYEAQQDKSGLPNDRFSAERPEGSISTLTIQRTEQRDSAMYRCASSLDPGAEYYEQYFGPGTRLTVT.

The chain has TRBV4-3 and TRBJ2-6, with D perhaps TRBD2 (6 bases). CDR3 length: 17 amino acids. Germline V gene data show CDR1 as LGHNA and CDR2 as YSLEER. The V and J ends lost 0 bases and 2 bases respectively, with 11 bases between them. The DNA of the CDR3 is TGCGCCAGCAGCCAAGACTGGGGGGTTACTGGGGCCAACGTCCTGACTTTC. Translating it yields CASSQDWGVTGANVLTF.

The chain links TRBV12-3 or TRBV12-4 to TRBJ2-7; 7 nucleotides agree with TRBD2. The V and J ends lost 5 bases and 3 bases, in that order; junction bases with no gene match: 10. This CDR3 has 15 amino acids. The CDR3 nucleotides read TGTGCCAGCAGTGTCGCGGCCGGGGGGATCTACGAGCAGTACTTC. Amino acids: CASSVAAGGIYEQYF.

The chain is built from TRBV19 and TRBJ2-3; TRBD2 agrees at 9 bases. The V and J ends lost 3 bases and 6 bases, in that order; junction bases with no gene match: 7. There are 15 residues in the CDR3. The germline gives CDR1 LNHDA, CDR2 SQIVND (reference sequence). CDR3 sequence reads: CASSMTSGSSDTQYF. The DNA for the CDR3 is TGTGCCAGTAGTATGACTAGCGGATCGTCGGATACGCAGTATTTT.

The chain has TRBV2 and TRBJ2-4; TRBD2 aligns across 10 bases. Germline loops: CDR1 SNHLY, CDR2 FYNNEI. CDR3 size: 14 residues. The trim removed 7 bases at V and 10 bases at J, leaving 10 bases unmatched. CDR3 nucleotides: TGTGCCAGCAATTTAGCGGGGGGCGGCCCTATTCAGTACTTC. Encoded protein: CASNLAGGGPIQYF.

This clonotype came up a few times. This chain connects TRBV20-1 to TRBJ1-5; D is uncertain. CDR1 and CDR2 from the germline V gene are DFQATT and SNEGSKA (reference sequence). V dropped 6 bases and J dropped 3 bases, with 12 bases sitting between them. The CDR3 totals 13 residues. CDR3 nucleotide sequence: TGCAGTGCCCCGGGGTCGTACAATCAGCCCCAGCATTTT. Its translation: CSAPGSYNQPQHF.

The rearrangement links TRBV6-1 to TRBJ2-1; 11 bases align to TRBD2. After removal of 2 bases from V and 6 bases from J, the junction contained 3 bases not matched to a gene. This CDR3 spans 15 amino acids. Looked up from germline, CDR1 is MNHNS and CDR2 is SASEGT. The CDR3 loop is CASSELAGGPNEQFF. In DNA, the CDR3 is TGTGCCAGCAGTGAACTAGCGGGAGGACCCAATGAGCAGTTCTTC.

CDR3 in amino acids: CASSLGMTDTQYF. For the CDR3, the DNA is TGTGCCAGCAGCTTAGGCATGACAGATACGCAGTATTTT. V and J are TRBV7-6 and TRBJ2-3; no clear D. Germline V gene data show CDR1 as SGHVS and CDR2 as FNYEAQ. V lost 1 base to trimming and J lost 3 bases, with 5 bases between them. This CDR3 spans 13 amino acids.

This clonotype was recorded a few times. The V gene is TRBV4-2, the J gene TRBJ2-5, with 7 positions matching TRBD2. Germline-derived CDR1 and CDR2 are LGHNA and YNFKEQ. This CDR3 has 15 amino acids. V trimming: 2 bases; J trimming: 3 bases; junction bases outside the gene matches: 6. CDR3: CASSQYPGREETQYF. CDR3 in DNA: TGTGCCAGCAGCCAATACCCAGGGAGGGAAGAGACCCAGTACTTC.

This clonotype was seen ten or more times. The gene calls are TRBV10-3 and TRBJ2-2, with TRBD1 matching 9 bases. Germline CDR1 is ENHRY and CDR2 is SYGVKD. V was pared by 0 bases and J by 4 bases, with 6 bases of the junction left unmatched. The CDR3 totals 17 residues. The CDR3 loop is CAISESVGTGITGELFF. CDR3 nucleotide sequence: TGTGCCATCAGTGAGTCAGTTGGGACAGGGATCACCGGGGAGCTGTTTTTT.

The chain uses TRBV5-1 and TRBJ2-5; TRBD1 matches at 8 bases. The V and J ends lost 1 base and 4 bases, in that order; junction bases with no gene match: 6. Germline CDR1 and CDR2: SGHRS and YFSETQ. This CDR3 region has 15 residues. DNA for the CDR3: TGCGCCAGCAGCTTGCAAACAGGGGGAGGAGAGACCCAGTACTTC. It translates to CASSLQTGGGETQYF. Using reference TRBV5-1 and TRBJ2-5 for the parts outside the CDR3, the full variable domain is KAGVTQTPRYLIKTRGQQVTLSCSPISGHRSVSWYQQTPGQGLQFLFEYFSETQRNKGNFPGRFSGRQFSNSRSEMNVSTLELGDSALYLCASSLQTGGGETQYFGPGTRLLVL.

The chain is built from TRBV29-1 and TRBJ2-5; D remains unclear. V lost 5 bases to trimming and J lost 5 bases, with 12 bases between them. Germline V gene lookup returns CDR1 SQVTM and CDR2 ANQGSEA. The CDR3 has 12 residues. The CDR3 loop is CSVRTLRETQYF. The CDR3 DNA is TGCAGCGTTCGGACCCTCCGGGAGACCCAGTACTTC. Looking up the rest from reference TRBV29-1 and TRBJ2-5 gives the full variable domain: SAVISQKPSRDICQRGTSLTIQCQVDSQVTMMFWYRQQPGQSLTLIATANQGSEATYESGFVIDKFPISRPNLTFSTLTVSNMSPEDSSIYLCSVRTLRETQYFGPGTRLLVL.

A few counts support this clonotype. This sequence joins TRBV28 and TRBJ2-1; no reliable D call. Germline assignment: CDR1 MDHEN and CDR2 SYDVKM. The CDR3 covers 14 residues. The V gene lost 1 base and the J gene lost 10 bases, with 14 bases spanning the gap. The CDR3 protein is CASSLSVAQREQFF. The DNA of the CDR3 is TGTGCCAGCAGTTTATCGGTAGCTCAGAGAGAGCAGTTCTTC.

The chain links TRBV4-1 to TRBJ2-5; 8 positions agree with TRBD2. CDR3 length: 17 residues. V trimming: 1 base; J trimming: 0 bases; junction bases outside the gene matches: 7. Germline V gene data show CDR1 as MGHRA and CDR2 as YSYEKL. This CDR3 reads CASSQVGSGRHQETQYF. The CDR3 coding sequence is TGCGCCAGCAGCCAAGTTGGAAGCGGGAGACACCAAGAGACCCAGTACTTC.

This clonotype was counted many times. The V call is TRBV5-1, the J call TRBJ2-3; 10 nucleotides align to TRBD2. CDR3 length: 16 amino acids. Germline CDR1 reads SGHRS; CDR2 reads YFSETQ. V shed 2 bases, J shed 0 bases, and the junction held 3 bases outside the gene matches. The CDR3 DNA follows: TGCGCCAGCAGCTTAATGACTAGCGGGAGCACAGATACGCAGTATTTT. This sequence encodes CASSLMTSGSTDTQYF. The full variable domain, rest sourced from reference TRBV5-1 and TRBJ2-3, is KAGVTQTPRYLIKTRGQQVTLSCSPISGHRSVSWYQQTPGQGLQFLFEYFSETQRNKGNFPGRFSGRQFSNSRSEMNVSTLELGDSALYLCASSLMTSGSTDTQYFGPGTRLTVL.

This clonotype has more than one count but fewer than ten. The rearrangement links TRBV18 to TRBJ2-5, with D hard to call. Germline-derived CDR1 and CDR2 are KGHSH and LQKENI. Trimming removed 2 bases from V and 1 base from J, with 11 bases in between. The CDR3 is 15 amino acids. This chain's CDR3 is CASSPIVASQETQYF. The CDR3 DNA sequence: TGTGCCAGCTCACCAATAGTAGCCAGCCAAGAGACCCAGTACTTC.